This T cell receptor beta chain was documented in a study of cytomegalovirus exposure and HLA in healthy donors. Germline-derived CDR1 and CDR2 are SQVTM and ANQGSEA. Trimming shortened V by 1 base and J by 6 bases, and 12 bases separated the two germline ends. The CDR3 is 14 residues long. About this clone: Its antigen is still unknown.

Assay: immunoSEQ multiplex PCR; the TCRdb copy retains only in-frame clones and omits some. The data hold 150,000 to 200,000 clones, with about 80% observed a single time. Study results and limitations: Most TCR sequences were uncommon, yet certain public TCRs appeared in many donors.

The J gene is TRBJ2-2, the V gene TRBV29-1, with a possible D match to TRBD1 (6 bases). The sample taken for sequencing was PBMCs. This receptor was taken from a woman aged 18 to 35 in good health and CMV-seropositive. CDR3 sequence reads: CSVEGTGFAGELFF. The DNA of the CDR3 is TGCAGCGTTGAAGGCACAGGGTTCGCCGGGGAGCTGTTTTTT.